This TCR beta chain was sequenced during a study of blood T cell repertoires in COVID-19. Germline V gene data show CDR1 as SGDLS and CDR2 as YYNGEE. Trimming removed 3 bases from V and 1 base from J, with 11 bases in between. This CDR3 is 15 amino acids long. Method: immunoSEQ multiplex PCR; TCRdb's copy keeps in-frame clones and lacks some. Among 150,000 to 200,000 clones listed, about nine tenths were seen once. Material: PBMCs or T cells enriched from blood (not recorded which). This chain connects TRBV9 to TRBJ1-3; D possibly corresponds to TRBD1 (6 bases). The receptor's source is a woman between 18 and 30 years old who had recovered from COVID-19. The CDR3 DNA follows: TGTGCCAGCAGCGCCGAGGGGGTATCTGGAAACACCATATATTTT. Translated, it gives CASSAEGVSGNTIYF.